This record looks at one TCR beta chain sequence and its context. This entry comes from a study of T cell changes during pregnancy in multiple sclerosis. In germline, CDR1 is MNHNS, CDR2 SASEGT. Trimming at V came to 4 bases and at J to 8 bases, leaving 10 bases not matched to a gene. CDR3 length: 15 amino acids. Here immunoSEQ multiplex PCR was the method, and the copy in TCRdb shows in-frame clones only, minus some. The data show tens of thousands of clones, approximately 93% seen once. Sequenced material: CD8+ T cells from peripheral blood mononuclear cells, taken in the second trimester of pregnancy. This rearrangement joins TRBV6-1 to TRBJ2-1, with 8 bases fitting TRBD2. This sequence was found in a female donor with multiple sclerosis, enrolled in a pregnancy study. Here the CDR3 reads CASSAVEAGVDEQFF. As DNA, the CDR3 is TGTGCCAGCAGTGCGGTAGAAGCGGGAGTCGATGAGCAGTTCTTC.